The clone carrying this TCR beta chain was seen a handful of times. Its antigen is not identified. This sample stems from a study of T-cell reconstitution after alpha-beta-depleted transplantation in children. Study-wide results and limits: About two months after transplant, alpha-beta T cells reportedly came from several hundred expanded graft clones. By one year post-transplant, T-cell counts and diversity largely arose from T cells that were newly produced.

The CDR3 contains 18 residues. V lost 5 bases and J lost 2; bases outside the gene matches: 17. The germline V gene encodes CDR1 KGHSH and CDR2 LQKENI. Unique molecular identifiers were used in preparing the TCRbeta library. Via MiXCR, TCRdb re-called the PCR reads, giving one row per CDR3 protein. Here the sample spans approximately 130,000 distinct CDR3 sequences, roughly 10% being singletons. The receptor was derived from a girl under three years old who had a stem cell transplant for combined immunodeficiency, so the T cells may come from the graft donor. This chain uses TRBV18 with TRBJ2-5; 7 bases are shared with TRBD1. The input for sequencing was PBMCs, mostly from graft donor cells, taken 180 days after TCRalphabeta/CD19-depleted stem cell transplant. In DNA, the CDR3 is TGTGCCAGCTCAGGAAACACAGGGGCCTTGAGGCTGCAAGAGACCCAGTACTTC. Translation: CASSGNTGALRLQETQYF.